A selection of T cell receptor beta chains follows, all from one sample in a study of blood T cell repertoires in COVID-19. Assay: immunoSEQ multiplex PCR; the TCRdb copy retains only in-frame clones and omits some. This sample has approximately 210,000 clones, with approximately 79% found just once. The sample consisted of peripheral blood. The receptors derive from a human donor in a cohort sampled during active COVID-19. The CDR3 runs from the conserved cysteine through the conserved F or W. The order of the fields is clone size, V gene, J gene, D gene, CDR3 DNA, CDR3 protein. D genes are given only for firm matches. Only some rows state a clone size, as once, few, many or a class for expanded clones.

clone size: NA
V gene: TRBV23-1
J gene: TRBJ1-2
D gene: NA
CDR3 DNA: TGCGCCAGCAGTCAAGAGAGGGGGTTGGGCTATGGCTACACCTTC
CDR3 protein: CASSQERGLGYGYTF

clone size: NA
V gene: TRBV28
J gene: TRBJ2-7
D gene: NA
CDR3 DNA: TGTGCCAGCAGCCCGACAAGGACAGTAACCTACGAGCAGTACTTC
CDR3 protein: CASSPTRTVTYEQYF

clone size: NA
V gene: TRBV6-6
J gene: TRBJ2-5
D gene: NA
CDR3 DNA: TGTGCCAGCAGTTACTCCTCCGGGAGAGAGACCCAGTACTTC
CDR3 protein: CASSYSSGRETQYF

clone size: NA
V gene: TRBV7-9
J gene: TRBJ1-2
D gene: TRBD1
CDR3 DNA: TGTGCCAGCACCAAAAAAGGGGGCCAGGGGGATCTGAATGGCTACACCTTC
CDR3 protein: CASTKKGGQGDLNGYTF

clone size: NA
V gene: TRBV10-3
J gene: TRBJ2-1
D gene: NA
CDR3 DNA: TGTGCCATCAGTGAATCGGACAAAACCCCCTACAATGAGCAGTTCTTC
CDR3 protein: CAISESDKTPYNEQFF

clone size: NA
V gene: TRBV20-1
J gene: TRBJ1-1
D gene: NA
CDR3 DNA: TGCAGTGCGGCAATACGCACTGAAGCTTTCTTT
CDR3 protein: CSAAIRTEAFF

clone size: NA
V gene: TRBV5-1
J gene: TRBJ2-1
D gene: TRBD2
CDR3 DNA: TGCGCCAGCAGCCCGGGACTAGCGGGAGATGAGCAGTTCTTC
CDR3 protein: CASSPGLAGDEQFF

clone size: NA
V gene: TRBV6-5
J gene: TRBJ1-2
D gene: TRBD1
CDR3 DNA: TGTGCCAGCAGTTACTCAGGACAGGGGGCGTCCGGCTACACCTTC
CDR3 protein: CASSYSGQGASGYTF

clone size: NA
V gene: TRBV7-8
J gene: TRBJ1-1
D gene: TRBD1
CDR3 DNA: TGTGCCAGCAGCTTAGCCGACAGGGTCACTGAAGCTTTCTTT
CDR3 protein: CASSLADRVTEAFF

clone size: NA
V gene: TRBV25-1
J gene: TRBJ1-2
D gene: NA
CDR3 DNA: TGTGCCAGCAGTGAAGTAGAAACCCCCTATGGCTACACCTTC
CDR3 protein: CASSEVETPYGYTF

clone size: NA
V gene: TRBV15
J gene: TRBJ2-7
D gene: NA
CDR3 DNA: TGTGCCACCAGCAGAGGCTCCGAGGGGGACGAGCAGTACTTC
CDR3 protein: CATSRGSEGDEQYF

clone size: NA
V gene: TRBV4-2
J gene: TRBJ2-3
D gene: TRBD1
CDR3 DNA: TGTGCCAGCAGCCAAGAGACAGGGGATCAAGATACGCAGTATTTT
CDR3 protein: CASSQETGDQDTQYF

clone size: NA
V gene: TRBV27
J gene: TRBJ1-1
D gene: TRBD1
CDR3 DNA: TGTGCCAGCAGACGCTCCGGGACAGAGAACACTGAAGCTTTCTTT
CDR3 protein: CASRRSGTENTEAFF

clone size: NA
V gene: TRBV2
J gene: TRBJ2-1
D gene: TRBD2
CDR3 DNA: TGTGCCACCCTCCTAAAAGGGCTAGCGGGAAGGAATGAGCAGTTCTTC
CDR3 protein: CATLLKGLAGRNEQFF

clone size: NA
V gene: TRBV21-1
J gene: TRBJ2-7
D gene: NA
CDR3 DNA: TGTGCCAGCAGCAAAGGGAGGGGTCCTCTGGGGGGACGCTCCTACGAGCAGTACTTC
CDR3 protein: CASSKGRGPLGGRSYEQYF

clone size: once
V gene: TRBV24-1
J gene: TRBJ1-2
D gene: TRBD1
CDR3 DNA: TGTGCCACCAGTGAAACGGGACAGTATGGCTACACCTTC
CDR3 protein: CATSETGQYGYTF

clone size: NA
V gene: TRBV4-3
J gene: TRBJ1-2
D gene: NA
CDR3 DNA: TGCGCCAGCAGCCAAGGGGGAGGGTTCGGCTATGGCTACACCTTC
CDR3 protein: CASSQGGGFGYGYTF

clone size: NA
V gene: TRBV9
J gene: TRBJ2-2
D gene: NA
CDR3 DNA: TGTGCCAGCAGCGTAGGGAGCGGGCGCACCGGGGAGCTGTTTTTT
CDR3 protein: CASSVGSGRTGELFF

clone size: NA
V gene: TRBV6-2/TRBV6-3
J gene: TRBJ2-2
D gene: NA
CDR3 DNA: TGTGCCAGCAGCCCACAGCTAACGAACACCGGGGAGCTGTTTTTT
CDR3 protein: CASSPQLTNTGELFF

clone size: NA
V gene: TRBV2
J gene: TRBJ2-3
D gene: NA
CDR3 DNA: TGTGCCAGCAGGGTCGTGGAAGCGGAGTACGGAGATACGCAGTATTTT
CDR3 protein: CASRVVEAEYGDTQYF

clone size: once
V gene: TRBV7-2
J gene: TRBJ1-1
D gene: NA
CDR3 DNA: TGTGCCAGCAGCTTATCGGGTAACACTGAAGCTTTCTTT
CDR3 protein: CASSLSGNTEAFF

clone size: once
V gene: TRBV3-1/TRBV3-2
J gene: TRBJ2-7
D gene: TRBD2
CDR3 DNA: TGTGCCAGCACTGGGGGGAGGGTCGGTAGCTACGAGCAGTACTTC
CDR3 protein: CASTGGRVGSYEQYF

clone size: NA
V gene: TRBV6-5
J gene: TRBJ1-4
D gene: TRBD1
CDR3 DNA: TGTGCCAGCAGCCTGGGGGGGACAGGGGGCGAAAAACTGTTTTTT
CDR3 protein: CASSLGGTGGEKLFF

clone size: NA
V gene: TRBV7-2
J gene: TRBJ1-1
D gene: TRBD1
CDR3 DNA: TGTGCCAGCAGCCAAGCCAGGACAGGGGATTTTGAAGCTTTCTTT
CDR3 protein: CASSQARTGDFEAFF

clone size: NA
V gene: TRBV6-6
J gene: TRBJ2-7
D gene: TRBD2
CDR3 DNA: TGTGCCAGCAGTCGAGGGACTAGCGGGAGCTCCTACGAGCAGTACTTC
CDR3 protein: CASSRGTSGSSYEQYF

clone size: NA
V gene: TRBV13
J gene: TRBJ1-3
D gene: NA
CDR3 DNA: TGTGCCAGCAGCTACACAGGATTTAATGGAAACACCATATATTTT
CDR3 protein: CASSYTGFNGNTIYF

clone size: NA
V gene: TRBV5-5
J gene: TRBJ2-7
D gene: NA
CDR3 DNA: TGTGCCAGCAGCGCCGGGACTGGGGCCTACGAGCAGTACTTC
CDR3 protein: CASSAGTGAYEQYF